This is a list of T cell receptor beta chains from one sample in a study of blood T cell repertoires in COVID-19. Repertoires were generated with immunoSEQ multiplex PCR, while TCRdb's copy carries only in-frame clones and drops some. The profile covers 400,000 or so clones, with 80% to 90% appearing a single time and 0.8% to 0.85% taken by the ten largest. The sequenced sample was peripheral blood. The receptors here all came from a man aged 18 to 29 with COVID-19, enrolled during active disease. CDR3s include the opening cysteine and the closing phenylalanine or tryptophan. D genes are given only for firm matches. Clone size appears in some rows only: once, few, many, or a class for an expanded clone.

D	V	J	size	CDR3	DNA
NA	TRBV5-1	TRBJ2-2	NA	CASSTNSGLSTGELFF	TGCGCCAGCAGCACTAACTCGGGACTCTCCACCGGGGAGCTGTTTTTT
NA	TRBV7-9	TRBJ1-1	NA	CASRLQGNTEAFF	TGTGCCAGCAGGCTACAGGGAAACACTGAAGCTTTCTTT
TRBD1	TRBV11-2	TRBJ1-5	NA	CASSGTTGNNQPQHF	TGTGCCAGCAGCGGGACGACAGGGAACAATCAGCCCCAGCATTTT
NA	TRBV7-6	TRBJ2-3	NA	CASSLLQASTDTQYF	TGTGCCAGCAGCTTACTTCAGGCTAGCACAGATACGCAGTATTTT
NA	TRBV13	TRBJ2-3	NA	CASSFRSAGGGDTQYF	TGTGCCAGCAGCTTCCGCTCGGCGGGTGGGGGCGATACGCAGTATTTT
TRBD1	TRBV19	TRBJ2-2	NA	CASTRTGGGGELFF	TGTGCCAGTACCCGGACAGGGGGCGGCGGGGAGCTGTTTTTT
NA	TRBV6-1	TRBJ2-3	NA	CASSEQRGGGDTQYF	TGTGCCAGCAGTGAGCAGAGGGGAGGAGGGGATACGCAGTATTTT
NA	TRBV7-9	TRBJ1-1	NA	CASSLDRGANTEAFF	TGTGCCAGCAGCCTGGACAGAGGCGCGAACACTGAAGCTTTCTTT
NA	TRBV19	TRBJ1-5	NA	CASSGWLASNQPQHF	TGTGCCAGTTCAGGGTGGCTGGCTAGCAATCAGCCCCAGCATTTT
NA	TRBV5-4	TRBJ1-1	NA	CASSLGQENTEAFF	TGTGCCAGCAGCTTGGGACAGGAGAACACTGAAGCTTTCTTT
TRBD1	TRBV10-3	TRBJ1-1	NA	CAISRGQGESWAFF	TGTGCCATCAGCCGGGGACAGGGCGAATCTTGGGCTTTCTTT
NA	TRBV20-1	TRBJ1-2	NA	CSAAQGFGYTF	TGCAGTGCTGCACAGGGCTTTGGCTACACCTTC
NA	TRBV19	TRBJ1-1	NA	CASSDIVYNTEAFF	TGTGCCAGTAGTGACATCGTCTACAACACTGAAGCTTTCTTT
NA	TRBV19	TRBJ2-7	once	CASKGEPPYEQYF	TGTGCCAGCAAGGGAGAACCCCCCTACGAGCAGTACTTC
NA	TRBV19	TRBJ1-3	once	CASSPGGGSSGNTIYF	TGTGCCAGTAGCCCAGGAGGCGGGAGCTCTGGAAACACCATATATTTT
TRBD2	TRBV7-2	TRBJ2-5	few	CASSQGTSGGTQYF	TGTGCCAGCAGCCAAGGGACTAGCGGGGGGACCCAGTACTTC
NA	TRBV6-5	TRBJ2-4	NA	CASSYSGARGNIQYF	TGTGCCAGCAGTTACTCCGGGGCACGGGGGAACATTCAGTACTTC
NA	TRBV29-1	TRBJ1-1	NA	CSVGREGDTEAFF	TGCAGCGTTGGGAGGGAAGGGGACACTGAAGCTTTCTTT